A selection of T cell receptor beta chains follows, all from one sample in a study of blood T cell repertoires in COVID-19. Measured with immunoSEQ multiplex PCR; TCRdb has only the in-frame clones, and not every one. The sample includes around 110,000 clones, about nine tenths seen only once; the top ten take 1.8%. Sequences were obtained from peripheral blood. The source of these receptors is a human donor with active COVID-19. The donor label of this sample is uncertain. Each CDR3 is given with its conserved first and last residue. A D gene is named only where the DNA matches it firmly. Expanded clones are given a class, and other clones once, few, many or no size at all.

CDR3aa,CDR3nt,j_gene,abundance,v_gene,d_gene
CASSVGGGGLETQYF,TGTGCCAGCAGCGTAGGAGGGGGTGGATTGGAGACCCAGTACTTC,TRBJ2-5,NA,TRBV9,NA
CASSLARDRNTEAFF,TGCGCCAGCAGCTTGGCCAGGGATAGAAACACTGAAGCTTTCTTT,TRBJ1-1,NA,TRBV5-1,NA
CASSLDLSAGAYDADTQYF,TGTGCCAGCAGCTTAGATTTGAGCGCGGGGGCCTATGACGCAGATACGCAGTATTTT,TRBJ2-3,NA,TRBV11-2,NA
CASSTPLLKIESYGYTF,TGTGCCAGCAGCACTCCCTTATTAAAAATAGAGTCGTATGGCTACACCTTC,TRBJ1-2,once,TRBV21-1,NA
CASSWGQGSGDEQYF,TGTGCCAGCAGCTGGGGACAGGGTTCTGGTGACGAGCAGTACTTC,TRBJ2-7,NA,TRBV7-2,TRBD1
CASSLGQGGAPLHF,TGTGCCAGCAGTCTCGGACAGGGTGGAGCACCCCTCCACTTT,TRBJ1-6,NA,TRBV6-5,TRBD1
CASSYKTGWNYGYTF,TGTGCCAGCAGCTACAAGACAGGATGGAACTATGGCTACACCTTC,TRBJ1-2,NA,TRBV6-6,NA
CASSPRAQGIGGYTF,TGTGCCAGCAGTCCGCGGGCCCAAGGTATCGGTGGCTACACCTTC,TRBJ1-2,once,TRBV28,NA
CASRQTGDNSPLHF,TGTGCCAGCAGACAGACAGGGGATAATTCACCCCTCCACTTT,TRBJ1-6,NA,TRBV25-1,TRBD1
CASSRQGGSEAFF,TGTGCCAGCAGCCGACAGGGGGGGAGCGAAGCTTTCTTT,TRBJ1-1,NA,TRBV3-1/TRBV3-2,TRBD1
CASTPRRVNYGYTF,TGTGCCAGCACGCCCCGCAGGGTTAACTATGGCTACACCTTC,TRBJ1-2,NA,TRBV7-2,NA
CASSQGGRLSGNTIYF,TGTGCCAGCAGCCAAGGGGGCAGGCTATCTGGAAACACCATATATTTT,TRBJ1-3,NA,TRBV3-1/TRBV3-2,NA
CASSLAVGDTGELFF,TGTGCCAGCAGCTTGGCAGTAGGAGACACCGGGGAGCTGTTTTTT,TRBJ2-2,NA,TRBV5-4,NA
CAIAKGVTNEKLFF,TGTGCCATCGCGAAAGGGGTAACTAATGAAAAACTGTTTTTT,TRBJ1-4,NA,TRBV10-3,NA
CASSSDSYGYTF,TGTGCCAGCAGTAGCGACAGCTATGGCTACACCTTC,TRBJ1-2,NA,TRBV28,NA
CASSPHRGLETQYF,TGTGCCAGCTCACCACACAGGGGCTTGGAGACCCAGTACTTC,TRBJ2-5,NA,TRBV18,TRBD1
CASSPSDGGPPWGQGTNEKLFF,TGTGCCAGCTCACCCTCGGACGGGGGCCCCCCGTGGGGACAGGGGACGAATGAAAAACTGTTTTTT,TRBJ1-4,NA,TRBV18,TRBD1
CASSLEYAGVVEGYTF,TGTGCCAGCAGCTTGGAATATGCGGGGGTGGTGGAAGGCTACACCTTC,TRBJ1-2,NA,TRBV5-6,NA
CASSLAGGRDTQYF,TGTGCCAGTAGCCTAGCGGGGGGCAGGGATACGCAGTATTTT,TRBJ2-3,NA,TRBV19,TRBD2
CASSEVGRQPEAFF,TGTGCCAGCAGTGAAGTGGGGCGCCAACCCGAAGCTTTCTTT,TRBJ1-1,once,TRBV6-1,NA
CASSVGGASYNEQFF,TGTGCCAGCAGCGTAGGCGGGGCCTCCTACAATGAGCAGTTCTTC,TRBJ2-1,NA,TRBV9,NA
CASSLGRRLTEAFF,TGTGCCAGCAGCTTAGGGAGACGTCTCACTGAAGCTTTCTTT,TRBJ1-1,few,TRBV7-8,NA
CASSGPVYEKLFF,TGTGCCAGCAGCGGGCCCGTCTATGAAAAACTGTTTTTT,TRBJ1-4,NA,TRBV7-2,NA
CASSLVVAGGRDTQYF,TGTGCCAGCAGCTTAGTAGTAGCGGGGGGGCGAGATACGCAGTATTTT,TRBJ2-3,NA,TRBV7-8,TRBD2
CASSDRPGDYNEQFF,TGTGCCAGCAGTGACCGTCCAGGGGACTACAATGAGCAGTTCTTC,TRBJ2-1,NA,TRBV6-4,NA
CASSRISGASAGELFF,TGTGCCAGCAGCAGGATTAGCGGGGCCTCCGCCGGGGAGCTGTTTTTT,TRBJ2-2,NA,TRBV5-4,TRBD2
CASGGQGGPTEQFF,TGTGCCAGCGGGGGACAGGGCGGGCCAACTGAGCAGTTCTTC,TRBJ2-1,few,TRBV2,TRBD1
CASSLWDRSYEQYF,TGTGCCAGCAGCCTATGGGACAGATCCTACGAGCAGTACTTC,TRBJ2-7,NA,TRBV7-9,TRBD1
CASRSGLANHEQYF,TGTGCCAGCAGATCTGGACTAGCAAACCACGAGCAGTACTTC,TRBJ2-7,NA,TRBV5-4,TRBD2
CASSTDTDTDTQYF,TGTGCCAGCAGCACTGACACGGACACAGATACGCAGTATTTT,TRBJ2-3,NA,TRBV6-4,NA
CASSGSGGTYNEQFF,TGTGCCAGCAGCGGGAGCGGCGGGACCTACAATGAGCAGTTCTTC,TRBJ2-1,few,TRBV9,NA
CASSPVNGAEDTQYF,TGTGCCAGCAGCCCTGTAAATGGGGCCGAAGATACGCAGTATTTT,TRBJ2-3,NA,TRBV6-2/TRBV6-3,NA
CASSPLAQNEQFF,TGTGCCAGCTCCCCCCTGGCCCAGAATGAGCAGTTCTTC,TRBJ2-1,NA,TRBV18,NA
CSAPLPAGYTF,TGCAGTGCTCCCTTGCCTGCGGGCTACACCTTC,TRBJ1-2,NA,TRBV20-1,NA
CASSPGTRLTEAFF,TGTGCCAGCTCACCAGGAACTAGGTTGACTGAAGCTTTCTTT,TRBJ1-1,once,TRBV18,NA
CASSDPGKTYNEQFF,TGCGCCAGCAGTGATCCGGGGAAAACCTACAATGAGCAGTTCTTC,TRBJ2-1,NA,TRBV10-2,NA
CASSEDRGLYNEQFF,TGTGCCAGCAGCGAGGACAGGGGGCTCTACAATGAGCAGTTCTTC,TRBJ2-1,NA,TRBV6-2/TRBV6-3,TRBD1
CASKGSAGNTIYF,TGCGCCAGCAAAGGGAGTGCTGGAAACACCATATATTTT,TRBJ1-3,NA,TRBV10-2,NA
CASSSGQYNEQFF,TGTGCCAGCAGCTCGGGACAGTACAATGAGCAGTTCTTC,TRBJ2-1,NA,TRBV7-2,TRBD1
CASSQAPQGGYGYTF,TGCGCCAGCAGCCAAGCTCCACAGGGCGGCTATGGCTACACCTTC,TRBJ1-2,NA,TRBV4-3,NA
CASSAGTDTEAFF,TGTGCCAGTAGTGCCGGGACAGACACTGAAGCTTTCTTT,TRBJ1-1,NA,TRBV19,TRBD1
CASNAGAFSYEQYF,TGTGCCAGCAATGCAGGGGCCTTCTCCTACGAGCAGTACTTC,TRBJ2-7,NA,TRBV2,NA